The 26 T cell receptor beta chains in this list originate from one sample, sequenced in a study of cytomegalovirus exposure and HLA in healthy donors. The PCR made use of 60 Vbeta and 13 Jbeta primers. Repertoires were generated with immunoSEQ multiplex PCR, while TCRdb's copy carries only in-frame clones and drops some. The sample gives about 140,000 clones, roughly three quarters of which show up once; 4.5% to 6% is in the top ten. The sequencing input was PBMCs. The receptors were sampled from a male donor in good health and CMV-seronegative.

The chain uses TRBV6-5 and TRBJ1-2; 10 positions agree with TRBD1. Germline CDR1 reads MNHEY; CDR2 reads SVGAGI. The CDR3 sequence is 14 residues long. J was trimmed by 7 bases and V by 5 bases; bases with no gene match: 7. CDR3 nucleotide sequence: TGTGCCAGCAGTGCCGGGACAGGGGTTGCTGGCTACACCTTC. As protein: CASSAGTGVAGYTF.

The chain's CDR3 is CASSLQDNEKLFF. Written as DNA, the CDR3 is TGCGCCAGCAGCTTACAGGATAATGAAAAACTGTTTTTT. The chain links TRBV5-1 to TRBJ1-4; D possibly corresponds to TRBD1 (5 bases). Germline V gene lookup returns CDR1 SGHRS and CDR2 YFSETQ. Trimming pared 2 bases from V and 4 bases from J, leaving 6 bases between. This CDR3 is built from 13 residues.

The chain employs TRBV2 and TRBJ2-1; D may be TRBD1 (5 bases). Deletions cut 6 bases from V and 10 bases from J, with 10 bases between. The CDR3 runs 11 residues. Per the germline V gene, CDR1 is SNHLY and CDR2 is FYNNEI. In DNA, the CDR3 is TGTGCCAGCAGCGCCTGGACAGAGCAGTTCTTC. It is translated as CASSAWTEQFF.

On this clone: Different DNA sequences within this sample yield the same CDR3. V usage is TRBV27 and J usage is TRBJ2-7; TRBD1 matches 10 bases. This CDR3 is built from 13 residues. The germline V gene encodes CDR1 MNHEY and CDR2 SMNVEV (reference sequence). Trimming cost V 6 bases and J 5 bases; bases outside gene matches: 4. The CDR3 here is CASSPGTGDEQYF. For the CDR3, the DNA is TGTGCCAGCAGCCCCGGGACAGGGGACGAGCAGTACTTC.

This chain connects TRBV4-2 to TRBJ2-5, with TRBD1 as a possible D gene (6 bases). The J call may be wrong; the DNA end is better matched by TRBJ2-7. Germline V gene sequence: CDR1 LGHNA, CDR2 YNFKEQ. The CDR3 is made up of 15 amino acids. This CDR3 reads CASSQDFDRPYEQYF. CDR3 in DNA: TGTGCCAGCAGCCAAGATTTCGACAGGCCCTACGAGCAGTACTTC.

The chain is built from TRBV6-6 and TRBJ2-5; D is unclear. Germline V lookup: CDR1 MNHNY, CDR2 SVGAGI (reference sequence). V shed 5 bases and J shed 5 bases, with 12 bases lying between them. The CDR3 loop spans 13 amino acids. The CDR3 bases are TGTGCCAGCAGTCCTACCCCCCGGGAGACCCAGTACTTC. Encoded protein: CASSPTPRETQYF.

The chain is built from TRBV4-2 and TRBJ1-6, with 8 nucleotides matching TRBD1. CDR1 and CDR2 from the germline V gene are LGHNA and YNFKEQ. V was clipped by 2 bases and J by 6 bases; unmatched bases: 3. The CDR3 length is 15 residues. As DNA, the CDR3 is TGTGCCAGCAGCCAACCGCAGGGGGCTAATTCACCCCTCCACTTT. Translating it yields CASSQPQGANSPLHF.

V usage is TRBV27 and J usage is TRBJ1-5; TRBD1 agrees at 10 bases. This CDR3 has 17 residues. The V gene end was trimmed by 6 bases and the J gene end by 5 bases; junction bases not matched to a gene: 13. Germline V gene lookup returns CDR1 MNHEY and CDR2 SMNVEV (reference sequence). The CDR3 reads CASRTAAGTGVYQPQHF. CDR3 in DNA: TGTGCCAGCAGAACTGCCGCTGGGACAGGGGTTTATCAGCCCCAGCATTTT.

As to this clone: The junction does not match germline at one end; this may be a read error. The chain combines TRBV7-7 with TRBJ2-2; 10 bases are a match to TRBD2. Germline assignment: CDR1 SSHAT and CDR2 FNYEAQ (reference sequence). This CDR3 contains 18 residues. The CDR3 bases are TGTGCTAGCAGCTTAGATGGCACTAGCGGGGTGAACACCGGGGAGCTGTTTTTT. Translated: CASSLDGTSGVNTGELFF.

This clone was seen just once. The V call is TRBV18, the J call TRBJ2-1, with TRBD1 matching over 7 bases. Germline V gene lookup returns CDR1 KGHSH and CDR2 LQKENI. Losses at the gene ends were 4 bases for V and 4 bases for J; bases not matched to a gene: 1. The CDR3 spans 13 residues. The DNA for the CDR3 is TGTGCCAGCTCACAGGGGGCTTACAATGAGCAGTTCTTC. Protein: CASSQGAYNEQFF.

The chain carries TRBV13 and TRBJ2-5; 7 nucleotides align to TRBD2. Looked up from germline, CDR1 is PRHDT and CDR2 is FYEKMQ (reference sequence). After removal of 5 bases from V and 3 bases from J, the junction contained 3 bases not matched to a gene. This CDR3 contains 13 residues. The CDR3 protein is CASSQGGEETQYF. DNA of the CDR3: TGTGCCAGCAGCCAGGGAGGGGAAGAGACCCAGTACTTC.

The chain carries TRBV15 and TRBJ2-3; the D is unclear. Germline loops: CDR1 LNHNV, CDR2 YYDKDF (reference sequence). Trimming took off 0 bases at V and 6 bases at J, with 10 bases between the two ends. There are 14 residues in the CDR3. Here the CDR3 DNA reads TGTGCCACCAGCAGAGAGACGCTGAGGGATACGCAGTATTTT. Residues: CATSRETLRDTQYF.

The V and J genes are TRBV5-1 and TRBJ2-7, with a possible D match to TRBD1 (5 bases). The CDR3 covers 12 residues. The V and J ends lost 4 bases and 6 bases respectively, with 11 bases between them. CDR1 SGHRS and CDR2 YFSETQ come from the germline V gene. CDR3 in DNA: TGCGCCAGCAGCAATCAGGGTGCCGAGCAGTACTTC. It translates to CASSNQGAEQYF.

The chain carries TRBV5-6 and TRBJ2-3; D might be TRBD1 (6 bases). Trimming shortened V by 3 bases and J by 1 base, and 12 bases separated the two germline ends. The germline V gene encodes CDR1 SGHDT and CDR2 YYEEEE. This CDR3 has 15 residues. Here the CDR3 reads CASSSPGVRTDTQYF. As DNA, the CDR3 is TGTGCCAGCAGCTCCCCAGGGGTGCGCACAGATACGCAGTATTTT.

The V call is TRBV27, the J call TRBJ1-1; the match to TRBD1 covers 8 bases. The CDR3 extends over 15 amino acids. Germline values: CDR1 MNHEY, CDR2 SMNVEV (reference sequence). The trim removed 5 bases at V and 1 base at J, leaving 6 bases unmatched. CDR3 residues: CASSAPTGENTEAFF. CDR3 bases: TGTGCCAGCAGTGCCCCGACAGGGGAGAACACTGAAGCTTTCTTT.

In its sample, this clone was seen once. This chain connects TRBV6-4 to TRBJ1-5, with no clear D. The CDR3 is 13 amino acids. Trimming stripped 6 bases from V and 3 bases from J, with 9 bases between. Germline V gives CDR1 MRHNA, CDR2 SNTAGT. DNA of the CDR3: TGTGCCAGCAGCCCGGACTTCAATCAGCCCCAGCATTTT. Its protein product is CASSPDFNQPQHF.

Comment on this clone: This same CDR3 is encoded by further DNA sequences in the sample. This rearrangement joins TRBV6-5 to TRBJ1-6; D is undetermined. This CDR3 has 15 amino acids. The V end lost 0 bases, the J end lost 8 bases, and 11 bases lay between the germline ends. Germline-derived CDR1 and CDR2 are MNHEY and SVGAGI. CDR3 loop: CASSYSSGLDSPLHF. CDR3 sequence (DNA): TGTGCCAGCAGTTACTCGAGCGGGTTGGATTCACCCCTCCACTTT.

The gene calls are TRBV7-6 and TRBJ2-5; 7 bases line up with TRBD2. With V trimmed by 0 bases and J by 5 bases, 9 bases remained unmatched. This CDR3 has 16 amino acids. The germline gives CDR1 SGHVS, CDR2 FNYEAQ. CDR3 residues: CASSLAQRGRVETQYF. Here the CDR3 DNA reads TGTGCCAGCAGCTTAGCCCAGCGGGGTCGGGTGGAGACCCAGTACTTC. The full variable domain, rest sourced from reference TRBV7-6 and TRBJ2-5, is GAGVSQSPRYKVTKRGQDVALRCDPISGHVSLYWYRQALGQGPEFLTYFNYEAQQDKSGLPNDRFSAERPEGSISTLTIQRTEQRDSAMYRCASSLAQRGRVETQYFGPGTRLLVL.

The chain uses TRBV11-2 and TRBJ2-3, with D unresolved. This CDR3 is built from 16 residues. V dropped 0 bases and J dropped 5 bases, with 15 bases sitting between them. Looked up from germline, CDR1 is SGHAT and CDR2 is FQNNGV. CDR3 coding DNA: TGTGCCAGCAGCTTAGACGTCGTGGGCACTGGAGATACGCAGTATTTT. Its protein is CASSLDVVGTGDTQYF. The entire variable domain, with the rest obtained from reference TRBV11-2 and TRBJ2-3, is as follows: EAGVAQSPRYKIIEKRQSVAFWCNPISGHATLYWYQQILGQGPKLLIQFQNNGVVDDSQLPKDRFSAERLKGVDSTLKIQPAKLEDSAVYLCASSLDVVGTGDTQYFGPGTRLTVL.

V and J are TRBV2 and TRBJ1-2, with D possibly matching TRBD1 (6 bases). Germline CDR1 SNHLY, CDR2 FYNNEI. V gave up 5 bases and J gave up 8 bases, with 18 bases separating them. This CDR3 region has 14 residues. The CDR3 spells CASSPTSGVGGYTF. The CDR3 DNA sequence: TGTGCCAGCAGTCCCACTTCAGGGGTTGGGGGCTACACCTTC.

The chain uses TRBV27 and TRBJ1-5; D is undetermined. V was clipped by 1 base and J by 2 bases, with 12 bases between them. CDR3 length: 16 residues. CDR1 is MNHEY, CDR2 SMNVEV, per germline (reference sequence). As DNA, the CDR3 is TGTGCCAGCAGTTTATGGGCGGGAAGGGGCAATCAGCCCCAGCATTTT. This sequence encodes CASSLWAGRGNQPQHF.

V and J are TRBV7-6 and TRBJ1-2, with D perhaps TRBD1 (6 bases). Trimming shortened V by 5 bases and J by 8 bases, and 18 bases separated the two germline ends. Per the germline V gene, CDR1 is SGHVS and CDR2 is FNYEAQ. The CDR3 contains 14 residues. The CDR3 nucleotides are TGTGCCAGCAGCCCCCCTACAGGGATGGAAGGCTACACCTTC. This encodes CASSPPTGMEGYTF.

The chain links TRBV21-1 to TRBJ2-2; the table's D call of TRBD1 was not tested on the DNA. TRBV21-1 is termed a pseudogene. The CDR3 consists of 15 residues. The CDR3 reads CASRNRGLSTGELFF. The DNA for the CDR3 is TGTGCCAGCAGAAACAGGGGTTTAAGCACCGGGGAGCTGTTTTTT.

This clone has a single count. A read error may account for a junction end that differs from germline. The V call is TRBV6-1, the J call TRBJ1-6; TRBD1 agrees at 7 bases. Per germline, CDR1 MNHNS and CDR2 SASEGT. The CDR3 totals 15 residues. The CDR3 spells CAGRDSSSYNSPLHF. CDR3 DNA: TGTGCCGGCAGGGACAGTAGCTCCTATAATTCACCCCTCCACTTT.

This clone was found once. The chain carries TRBV19 and TRBJ1-5; D might be TRBD1 (6 bases). Germline V gene lookup returns CDR1 LNHDA and CDR2 SQIVND (reference sequence). V lost 7 bases, J lost 1 base, and 20 bases lay in between. This CDR3 is 17 amino acids long. The DNA for the CDR3 is TGTGCCAGTACCTTCACAGGGAGTGGGCTAAGCAATCAGCCCCAGCATTTT. Translating it yields CASTFTGSGLSNQPQHF.

This clone was seen just once. The chain combines TRBV5-1 with TRBJ2-2; TRBD1 agrees at 8 bases. From germline, CDR1 is SGHRS and CDR2 YFSETQ. CDR3 length: 14 amino acids. The trim removed 2 bases at V and 6 bases at J, leaving 3 bases unmatched. CDR3 region: CASSLIQGAGELFF. The CDR3 DNA follows: TGCGCCAGCAGCTTAATACAGGGGGCCGGGGAGCTGTTTTTT.